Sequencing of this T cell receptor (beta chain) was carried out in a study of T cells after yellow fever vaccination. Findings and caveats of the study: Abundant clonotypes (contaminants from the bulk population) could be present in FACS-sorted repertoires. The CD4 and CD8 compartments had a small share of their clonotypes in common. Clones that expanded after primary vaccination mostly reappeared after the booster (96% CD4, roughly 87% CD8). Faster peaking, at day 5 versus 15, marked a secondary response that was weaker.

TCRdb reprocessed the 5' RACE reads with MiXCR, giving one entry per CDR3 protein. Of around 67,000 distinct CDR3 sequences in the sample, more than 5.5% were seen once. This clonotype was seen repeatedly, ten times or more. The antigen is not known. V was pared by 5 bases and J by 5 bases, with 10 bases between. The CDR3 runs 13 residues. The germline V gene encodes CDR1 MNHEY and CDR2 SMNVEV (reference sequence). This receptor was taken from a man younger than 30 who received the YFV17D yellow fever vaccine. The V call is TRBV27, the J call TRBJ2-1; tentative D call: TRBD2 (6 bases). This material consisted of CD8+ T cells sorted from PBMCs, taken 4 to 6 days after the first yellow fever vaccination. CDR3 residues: CASSVGRDNEQFF. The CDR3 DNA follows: TGTGCCAGCAGTGTCGGGAGAGACAATGAGCAGTTCTTC.